The rows below give T cell receptor beta chains drawn from one sample of a study of blood T cell repertoires in COVID-19. Some clones are missing from TCRdb's copy, which holds only in-frame ones; the method was immunoSEQ multiplex PCR. The table records fewer than 200,000 clones, 70% to 80% of them present only once. The sequenced material came from peripheral blood. The origin of the receptors is a woman aged 45 to 65 with active or convalescent COVID-19. CDR3s include the opening cysteine and the closing phenylalanine or tryptophan. D genes are given only for firm matches. Not every row has a clone size; where given, it reads once, few, many or a size class.

J gene: TRBJ1-6
clone size: few
D gene: TRBD1
CDR3 length: 15
V gene: TRBV5-1
CDR3 DNA: TGCGCCAGCAGCTTGGGACAGGGCCAAAATTCACCCCTCCACTTT
CDR3 protein: CASSLGQGQNSPLHF

J gene: TRBJ2-3
clone size: .
D gene: .
CDR3 length: 13
V gene: TRBV7-2
CDR3 DNA: TGTGCCAGCAGCTTGGACAACACAGATACGCAGTATTTT
CDR3 protein: CASSLDNTDTQYF

J gene: TRBJ1-5
clone size: .
D gene: .
CDR3 length: 16
V gene: TRBV7-3
CDR3 DNA: TGTGCCAGCAGCTTAGTGGGGGGATCCTTCAATCAGCCCCAGCATTTT
CDR3 protein: CASSLVGGSFNQPQHF

J gene: TRBJ2-1
clone size: .
D gene: TRBD2
CDR3 length: 15
V gene: TRBV11-3
CDR3 DNA: TGTGCCAGCAGCTTTGGGCTAGCGGGGAACAATGAGCAGTTCTTC
CDR3 protein: CASSFGLAGNNEQFF

J gene: TRBJ2-7
clone size: .
D gene: TRBD2
CDR3 length: 13
V gene: TRBV5-1
CDR3 DNA: TGCGCCAGCAGCATCCCGGGACTAGACGAGCAGTACTTC
CDR3 protein: CASSIPGLDEQYF

J gene: TRBJ2-3
clone size: .
D gene: TRBD1
CDR3 length: 13
V gene: TRBV15
CDR3 DNA: TGTGCCACCAGCACCAGGGGGTCAGATACGCAGTATTTT
CDR3 protein: CATSTRGSDTQYF

J gene: TRBJ2-5
clone size: .
D gene: .
CDR3 length: 15
V gene: TRBV5-5
CDR3 DNA: TGTGCCAGCAGCTCAGGGATTATGAACCAAGAGACCCAGTACTTC
CDR3 protein: CASSSGIMNQETQYF

J gene: TRBJ1-3
clone size: few
D gene: .
CDR3 length: 15
V gene: TRBV3-1/TRBV3-2
CDR3 DNA: TGTGCCAGCAGTCCGACGGTAAAAGCGGGAAACACCATATATTTT
CDR3 protein: CASSPTVKAGNTIYF

J gene: TRBJ1-3
clone size: .
D gene: TRBD1
CDR3 length: 15
V gene: TRBV19
CDR3 DNA: TGTGCCAGTAGTATCGGAGACAGGGCTGGAAACACCATATATTTT
CDR3 protein: CASSIGDRAGNTIYF

J gene: TRBJ2-1
clone size: .
D gene: TRBD2
CDR3 length: 18
V gene: TRBV19
CDR3 DNA: TGTGCCAGTAGTATGAGACTAGCGGGAGGTTCGGGGCACAATGAGCAGTTCTTC
CDR3 protein: CASSMRLAGGSGHNEQFF

J gene: TRBJ2-7
clone size: .
D gene: TRBD2
CDR3 length: 14
V gene: TRBV2
CDR3 DNA: TGTGCCAGCACCAAACTAGCGGACCTACGTAAGCAGTACTTC
CDR3 protein: CASTKLADLRKQYF

J gene: TRBJ2-2
clone size: .
D gene: TRBD2
CDR3 length: 16
V gene: TRBV5-1
CDR3 DNA: TGCGCCAGCAGCTCCGGGACCGGGAGGGGGGCCGGGGAGCTGTTTTTT
CDR3 protein: CASSSGTGRGAGELFF

J gene: TRBJ2-7
clone size: .
D gene: TRBD2
CDR3 length: 15
V gene: TRBV7-2
CDR3 DNA: TGTGCCAGCAGCTTAGGGCGGGCTAGCGGGAGGGAGCGAGACTTC
CDR3 protein: CASSLGRASGRERDF

J gene: TRBJ2-1
clone size: few
D gene: .
CDR3 length: 15
V gene: TRBV3-1/TRBV3-2
CDR3 DNA: TGTGCCAGCAGCCAAGTAGGGAGACGGTACAATGAGCAGTTCTTC
CDR3 protein: CASSQVGRRYNEQFF

J gene: TRBJ1-5
clone size: few
D gene: .
CDR3 length: 15
V gene: TRBV27
CDR3 DNA: TGTGCCAGCAGTTTAATGCCGGGGAGCAATCAGCCCCAGCATTTT
CDR3 protein: CASSLMPGSNQPQHF

J gene: TRBJ2-5
clone size: .
D gene: .
CDR3 length: 12
V gene: TRBV7-9
CDR3 DNA: TGTGCCAGCAGCTTGGTTGAGGGGACCCAGTACTTC
CDR3 protein: CASSLVEGTQYF

J gene: TRBJ1-2
clone size: once
D gene: .
CDR3 length: 14
V gene: TRBV28
CDR3 DNA: TGTGCCAGCAGTTTAAAGGCAGTGGAGTATGGCTACACCTTC
CDR3 protein: CASSLKAVEYGYTF

J gene: TRBJ2-3
clone size: .
D gene: TRBD2
CDR3 length: 14
V gene: TRBV5-1
CDR3 DNA: TGCGCCAGCAGCCTAGCGGGGGTCGCAGATACGCAGTATTTT
CDR3 protein: CASSLAGVADTQYF

J gene: TRBJ2-7
clone size: .
D gene: .
CDR3 length: 14
V gene: TRBV7-8
CDR3 DNA: TGTGCCAGCAGCTCCCGGGATTATAAAGGCGAGCAGTACTTC
CDR3 protein: CASSSRDYKGEQYF

J gene: TRBJ2-1
clone size: many
D gene: .
CDR3 length: 18
V gene: TRBV7-3
CDR3 DNA: TGTGCCAGCAGCTTAAGACAGGAGGCATTCAGCTCCTACAATGAGCAGTTCTTC
CDR3 protein: CASSLRQEAFSSYNEQFF

J gene: TRBJ1-1
clone size: .
D gene: TRBD1
CDR3 length: 11
V gene: TRBV30
CDR3 DNA: TGTGCCTGGCTACAGGGGACTGAAGCTTTCTTT
CDR3 protein: CAWLQGTEAFF

J gene: TRBJ1-1
clone size: few
D gene: .
CDR3 length: 17
V gene: TRBV7-2
CDR3 DNA: TGTGCCAGCAGCTTAGGGGGCACTCTCCCTACCAACACTGAAGCTTTCTTT
CDR3 protein: CASSLGGTLPTNTEAFF

J gene: TRBJ2-2
clone size: .
D gene: TRBD1
CDR3 length: 16
V gene: TRBV7-2
CDR3 DNA: TGTGCCAGCAGGCCTCCGGGACAGGGTCGGACCGGGGAGCTGTTTTTT
CDR3 protein: CASRPPGQGRTGELFF

J gene: TRBJ2-1
clone size: .
D gene: .
CDR3 length: 15
V gene: TRBV24-1
CDR3 DNA: TGTGCCACCAGTGGTTCCGACAGTTACTACAATGAGCAGTTCTTC
CDR3 protein: CATSGSDSYYNEQFF

J gene: TRBJ2-4
clone size: medium-sized
D gene: TRBD2
CDR3 length: 17
V gene: TRBV28
CDR3 DNA: TGTGCCAGCAGTTTATCCCGGACTAGCGGGGTGAAAAACATTCAGTACTTC
CDR3 protein: CASSLSRTSGVKNIQYF

J gene: TRBJ2-7
clone size: .
D gene: .
CDR3 length: 13
V gene: TRBV19
CDR3 DNA: TGTGCCAGTAGTCCTGGGCTATTCTACGAGCAGTACTTC
CDR3 protein: CASSPGLFYEQYF

J gene: TRBJ2-7
clone size: once
D gene: TRBD2
CDR3 length: 16
V gene: TRBV7-2
CDR3 DNA: TGTGCCAGCAGCTTAGGGGGCGGGAGGGCCCCAGACGAGCAGTACTTC
CDR3 protein: CASSLGGGRAPDEQYF

J gene: TRBJ1-6
clone size: .
D gene: .
CDR3 length: 15
V gene: TRBV7-2
CDR3 DNA: TGTGCCAGCAGCCTCCGACAAGCCTATAATTCACCCCTCCACTTT
CDR3 protein: CASSLRQAYNSPLHF

J gene: TRBJ1-2
clone size: .
D gene: TRBD1
CDR3 length: 13
V gene: TRBV27
CDR3 DNA: TGTGCCAGCAGTACCCGGGACAGGGATGGCTACACCTTC
CDR3 protein: CASSTRDRDGYTF

J gene: TRBJ1-4
clone size: .
D gene: .
CDR3 length: 14
V gene: TRBV2
CDR3 DNA: TGTGCCAGCAAGGCAGGGGTTAACAATGAAAAACTGTTTTTT
CDR3 protein: CASKAGVNNEKLFF

J gene: TRBJ2-5
clone size: .
D gene: TRBD2
CDR3 length: 20
V gene: TRBV9
CDR3 DNA: TGTGCCAGCAGCGGGGTAGAACCTAATTTCCGGGGGGAGTATCAAGAGACCCAGTACTTC
CDR3 protein: CASSGVEPNFRGEYQETQYF

J gene: TRBJ2-4
clone size: .
D gene: TRBD2
CDR3 length: 17
V gene: TRBV2
CDR3 DNA: TGTGCCAGCAGAGACGACAGAGGGACTTGGGGGAGGGACATTCAGTACTTC
CDR3 protein: CASRDDRGTWGRDIQYF

J gene: TRBJ1-1
clone size: .
D gene: .
CDR3 length: 17
V gene: TRBV5-4
CDR3 DNA: TGTGCCAGCAGCTTGCTTTCGGGACATACCATCAACACTGAAGCTTTCTTT
CDR3 protein: CASSLLSGHTINTEAFF

J gene: TRBJ1-6
clone size: .
D gene: TRBD1
CDR3 length: 18
V gene: TRBV11-2
CDR3 DNA: TGTGCCAGCAGCTTAGTGGGCTCGGGACAGGGTAATAATTCACCCCTCCACTTT
CDR3 protein: CASSLVGSGQGNNSPLHF

J gene: TRBJ1-1
clone size: once
D gene: .
CDR3 length: 14
V gene: TRBV28
CDR3 DNA: TGTGCCAGCAGTTTCGGGGTTACGGGCACTGAAGCTTTCTTT
CDR3 protein: CASSFGVTGTEAFF

J gene: TRBJ2-7
clone size: .
D gene: .
CDR3 length: 12
V gene: TRBV7-2
CDR3 DNA: TGTGCCAGCAGGCAACCAGGGTTCGAGCAGTACTTC
CDR3 protein: CASRQPGFEQYF

J gene: TRBJ2-3
clone size: .
D gene: .
CDR3 length: 13
V gene: TRBV7-3
CDR3 DNA: TGTGCCAGCAGCTTATCTCTCCCAGATACGCAGTATTTT
CDR3 protein: CASSLSLPDTQYF

J gene: TRBJ2-2
clone size: .
D gene: TRBD2
CDR3 length: 16
V gene: TRBV7-2
CDR3 DNA: TGTGCCAGCGGATGGACTAGCGGGAGGGACACCGGGGAGCTGTTTTTT
CDR3 protein: CASGWTSGRDTGELFF

J gene: TRBJ2-3
clone size: .
D gene: .
CDR3 length: 14
V gene: TRBV11-2
CDR3 DNA: TGTGCCAGCAGGGGGCAGATAAACACAGATACGCAGTATTTT
CDR3 protein: CASRGQINTDTQYF

J gene: TRBJ1-1
clone size: .
D gene: TRBD1
CDR3 length: 13
V gene: TRBV30
CDR3 DNA: TGTGCCTGGAGGACCGACAGGGTCACTGAAGCTTTCTTT
CDR3 protein: CAWRTDRVTEAFF

J gene: TRBJ1-5
clone size: .
D gene: .
CDR3 length: 14
V gene: TRBV18
CDR3 DNA: TGTGCCAGCTCACCAGGACAGAGCAATCAGCCCCAGCATTTT
CDR3 protein: CASSPGQSNQPQHF